The clone carrying this T cell receptor beta chain is medium-sized by share. Its antigen is undetermined. This entry comes from a study of a mutant IDH1 vaccine in newly diagnosed glioma. Across the whole study: Of the patients given treatment, roughly 62% were male and 37.5% were female, and a mean age of around 38 years was recorded. Pretreatment consisted of radiotherapy, temozolomide, or both, with most receiving both. Study results and caveats: The vaccine induced immune responses, and these occurred in more than 80% of patients. Pseudoprogression seemed unlinked to shifts in top peripheral T cell clonotypes.

Time point: baseline, week 1 (first vaccination visit). Regarding treatment: pre-vaccination baseline after standard-of-care therapy. Here immunoSEQ multiplex PCR was the method, and the copy in TCRdb shows in-frame clones only, minus some. In the table there are 85,000 to 100,000 clones, around 77% of which are singletons. The starting material was PBMCs, obtained from a glioma patient treated with radiotherapy, temozolomide or both. This sequence was found in a middle-aged man with glioma.

The CDR3 here is CASSFGGSYNEQFF. Written as DNA, the CDR3 is TGTGCCAGCAGCTTTGGAGGCTCCTACAATGAGCAGTTCTTC. This chain links TRBV11-2 with TRBJ2-1, with D possibly being TRBD2 (5 bases). The germline V gene has CDR1 SGHAT and CDR2 FQNNGV. The CDR3 has 14 amino acids. Trimming took off 3 bases at V and 0 bases at J, with 6 bases between the two ends. Combining the CDR3 with reference TRBV11-2 and TRBJ2-1 gives the whole variable domain EAGVAQSPRYKIIEKRQSVAFWCNPISGHATLYWYQQILGQGPKLLIQFQNNGVVDDSQLPKDRFSAERLKGVDSTLKIQPAKLEDSAVYLCASSFGGSYNEQFFGPGTRLTVL.